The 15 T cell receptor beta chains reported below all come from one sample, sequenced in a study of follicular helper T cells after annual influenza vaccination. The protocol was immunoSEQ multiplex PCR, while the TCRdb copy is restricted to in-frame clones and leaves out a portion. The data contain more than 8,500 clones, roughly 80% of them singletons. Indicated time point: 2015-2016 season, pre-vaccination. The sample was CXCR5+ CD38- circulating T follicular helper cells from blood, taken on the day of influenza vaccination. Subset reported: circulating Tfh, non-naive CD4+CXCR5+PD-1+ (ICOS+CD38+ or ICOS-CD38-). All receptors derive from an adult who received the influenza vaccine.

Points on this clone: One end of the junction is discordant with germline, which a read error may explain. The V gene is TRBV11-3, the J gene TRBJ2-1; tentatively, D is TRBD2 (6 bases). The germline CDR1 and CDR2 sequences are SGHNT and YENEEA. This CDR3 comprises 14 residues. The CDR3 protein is CANSPGVIYNEQFF. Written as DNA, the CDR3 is TGTGCCAACAGCCCGGGGGTGATCTACAATGAGCAGTTCTTC. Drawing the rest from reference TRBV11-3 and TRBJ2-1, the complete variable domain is EAGVVQSPRYKIIEKKQPVAFWCNPISGHNTLYWYLQNLGQGPELLIRYENEEAVDDSQLPKDRFSAERLKGVDSTLKIQPAELGDSAVYLCANSPGVIYNEQFFGPGTRLTVL.

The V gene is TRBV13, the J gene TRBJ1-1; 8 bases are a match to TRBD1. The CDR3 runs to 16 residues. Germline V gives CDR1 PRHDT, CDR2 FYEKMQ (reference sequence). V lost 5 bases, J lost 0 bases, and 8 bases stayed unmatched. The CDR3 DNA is TGTGCCAGCAGCCTTCCCCCGGGACAGGTGAACACTGAAGCTTTCTTT. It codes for CASSLPPGQVNTEAFF.

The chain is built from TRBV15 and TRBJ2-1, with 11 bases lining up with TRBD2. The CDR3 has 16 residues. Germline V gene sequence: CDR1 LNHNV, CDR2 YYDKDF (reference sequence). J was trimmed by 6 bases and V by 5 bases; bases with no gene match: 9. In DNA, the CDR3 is TGTGCCACCAGCCGTTTTAGCGGGAGGGGGTCCAATGAGCAGTTCTTC. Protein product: CATSRFSGRGSNEQFF.

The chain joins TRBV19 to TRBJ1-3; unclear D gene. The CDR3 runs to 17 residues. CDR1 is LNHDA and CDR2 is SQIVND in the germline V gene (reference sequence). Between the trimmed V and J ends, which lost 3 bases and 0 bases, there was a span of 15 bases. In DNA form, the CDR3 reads TGTGCCAGTAGTATTGGCCCGCAATTGGCCTCTGGAAACACCATATATTTT. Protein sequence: CASSIGPQLASGNTIYF. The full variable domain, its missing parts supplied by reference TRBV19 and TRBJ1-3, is DGGITQSPKYLFRKEGQNVTLSCEQNLNHDAMYWYRQDPGQGLRLIYYSQIVNDFQKGDIAEGYSVSREKKESFPLTVTSAQKNPTAFYLCASSIGPQLASGNTIYFGEGSWLTVV.

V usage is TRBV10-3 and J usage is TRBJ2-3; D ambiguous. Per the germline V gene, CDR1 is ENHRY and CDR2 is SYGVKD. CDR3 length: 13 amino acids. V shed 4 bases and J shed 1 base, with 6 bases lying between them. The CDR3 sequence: CAISVERTDTQYF. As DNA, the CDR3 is TGTGCCATCAGTGTAGAGCGCACAGATACGCAGTATTTT.

Here the CDR3 DNA reads TGTGCCAGCAGTTCTAGGTTTATCCAAGCTTTCTTT. Translated, it gives CASSSRFIQAFF. The V and J genes are TRBV28 and TRBJ1-1; D gene unclear. This CDR3 has 12 amino acids. V was pared by 4 bases and J by 9 bases, with 12 bases between. The germline V gene encodes CDR1 MDHEN and CDR2 SYDVKM.

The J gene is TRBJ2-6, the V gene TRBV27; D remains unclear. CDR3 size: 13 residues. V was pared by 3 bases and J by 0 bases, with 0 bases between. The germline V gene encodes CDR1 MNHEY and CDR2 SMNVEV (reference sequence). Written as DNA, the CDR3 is TGTGCCAGCAGTTTCTCTGGGGCCAACGTCCTGACTTTC. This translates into CASSFSGANVLTF. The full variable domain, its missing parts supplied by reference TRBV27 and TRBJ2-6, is EAQVTQNPRYLITVTGKKLTVTCSQNMNHEYMSWYRQDPGLGLRQIYYSMNVEVTDKGDVPEGYKVSRKEKRNFPLILESPSPNQTSLYFCASSFSGANVLTFGAGSRLTVL.

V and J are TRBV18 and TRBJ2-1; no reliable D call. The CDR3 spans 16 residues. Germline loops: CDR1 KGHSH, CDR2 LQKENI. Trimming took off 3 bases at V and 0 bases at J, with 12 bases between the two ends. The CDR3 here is CASSPKPGTSYNEQFF. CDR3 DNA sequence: TGTGCCAGCTCACCCAAACCAGGAACCTCCTACAATGAGCAGTTCTTC.

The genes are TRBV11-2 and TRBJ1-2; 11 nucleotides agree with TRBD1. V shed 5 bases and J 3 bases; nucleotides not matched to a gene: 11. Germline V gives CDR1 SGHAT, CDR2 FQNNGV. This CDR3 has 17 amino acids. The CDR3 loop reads CASSARDRGFSDYGYTF. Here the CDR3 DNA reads TGTGCCAGCAGCGCACGGGACAGGGGGTTCTCCGACTATGGCTACACCTTC. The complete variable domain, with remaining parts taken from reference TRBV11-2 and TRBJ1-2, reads EAGVAQSPRYKIIEKRQSVAFWCNPISGHATLYWYQQILGQGPKLLIQFQNNGVVDDSQLPKDRFSAERLKGVDSTLKIQPAKLEDSAVYLCASSARDRGFSDYGYTFGSGTRLTVV.

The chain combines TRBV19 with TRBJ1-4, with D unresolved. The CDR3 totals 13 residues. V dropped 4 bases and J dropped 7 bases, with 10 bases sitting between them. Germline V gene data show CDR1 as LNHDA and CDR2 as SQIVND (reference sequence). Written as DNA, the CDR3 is TGTGCCAGTAGTACAGATCACAGTGAAAAACTGTTTTTT. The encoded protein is CASSTDHSEKLFF.

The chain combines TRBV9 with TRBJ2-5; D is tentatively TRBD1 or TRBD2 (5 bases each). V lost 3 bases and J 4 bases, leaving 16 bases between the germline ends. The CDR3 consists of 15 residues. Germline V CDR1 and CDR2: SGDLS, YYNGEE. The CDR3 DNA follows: TGTGCCAGCAGCGCGGGACCAGCAGGGTCAGAGACCCAGTACTTC. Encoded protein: CASSAGPAGSETQYF.

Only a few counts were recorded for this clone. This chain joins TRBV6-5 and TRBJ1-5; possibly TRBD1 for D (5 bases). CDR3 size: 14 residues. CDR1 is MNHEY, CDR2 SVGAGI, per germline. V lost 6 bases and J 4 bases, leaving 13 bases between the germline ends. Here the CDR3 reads CASSPEWGNQPQHF. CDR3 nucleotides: TGTGCCAGCAGCCCAGAATGGGGGAATCAGCCCCAGCATTTT.

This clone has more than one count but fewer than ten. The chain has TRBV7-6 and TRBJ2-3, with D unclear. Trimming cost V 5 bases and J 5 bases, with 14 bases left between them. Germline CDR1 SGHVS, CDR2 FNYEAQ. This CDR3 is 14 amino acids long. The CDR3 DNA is TGTGCCAGCAGCCCGGGCGGCCTAGGAGATACGCAGTATTTT. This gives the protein CASSPGGLGDTQYF.

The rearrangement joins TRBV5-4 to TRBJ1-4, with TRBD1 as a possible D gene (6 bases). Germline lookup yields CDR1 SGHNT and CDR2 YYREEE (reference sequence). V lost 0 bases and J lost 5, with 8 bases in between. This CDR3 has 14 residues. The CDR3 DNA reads TGTGCCAGCAGCTTGGACAGGGCAAATGAAAAACTGTTTTTT. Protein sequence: CASSLDRANEKLFF.

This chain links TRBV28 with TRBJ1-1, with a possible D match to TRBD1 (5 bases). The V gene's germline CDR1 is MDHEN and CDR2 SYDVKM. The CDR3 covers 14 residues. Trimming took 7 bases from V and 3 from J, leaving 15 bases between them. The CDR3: CASNVQGGHTEAFF. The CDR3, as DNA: TGTGCCAGCAATGTCCAGGGAGGTCACACTGAAGCTTTCTTT.